This is a list of T cell receptor beta chains from one sample in a study of blood T cell repertoires in COVID-19. Some clones are missing from TCRdb's copy, which holds only in-frame ones; the method was immunoSEQ multiplex PCR. The sample records some 20,000 clones, about 82% being singletons. The sequencing sample was made of peripheral blood. The receptors were sampled from an elderly man with acute or convalescent COVID-19. Both conserved end residues are part of each CDR3. The order of the fields is J gene, V gene, CDR3 length, clone size, D gene, CDR3 protein, CDR3 DNA. A D gene is named only where the DNA matches it firmly. Some rows have no size entry. The others give once, few or many, or a class for an expanded clone.

TRBJ2-5,TRBV5-1,15,once,.,CASRRAGQTEETQYF,TGCGCCAGCAGGCGGGCTGGACAGACGGAAGAGACCCAGTACTTC
TRBJ1-2,TRBV6-2/TRBV6-3,13,.,TRBD1,CASSYLTGSGYTF,TGTGCCAGCAGTTACTTGACAGGGAGCGGCTACACCTTC
TRBJ2-3,TRBV7-8,16,.,TRBD1,CASSLKPGQPTDTQYF,TGTGCCAGCAGCTTAAAACCGGGACAGCCCACAGATACGCAGTATTTT
TRBJ2-3,TRBV27,15,.,TRBD2,CASSSSGGALDTQYF,TGTGCCAGCAGCTCGAGCGGGGGGGCATTAGATACGCAGTATTTT
TRBJ2-3,TRBV7-2,16,.,TRBD2,CASSFSGTSGGHTQYF,TGTGCCAGCAGCTTCTCCGGGACTAGCGGGGGGCATACGCAGTATTTT
TRBJ2-6,TRBV14,15,once,.,CASSRRSSGANVLTF,TGTGCCAGCAGCAGACGGAGCTCTGGGGCCAACGTCCTGACTTTC
TRBJ2-5,TRBV5-1,17,.,TRBD2,CASSLGLAGGVRETQYF,TGCGCCAGCAGCTTGGGACTAGCGGGGGGCGTACGGGAGACCCAGTACTTC
TRBJ1-2,TRBV9,17,.,.,CASSPETRGRGNYGYTF,TGTGCCAGCAGCCCAGAGACCAGAGGGAGGGGGAACTATGGCTACACCTTC
TRBJ2-2,TRBV24-1,14,.,TRBD1,CATRGQGATGELFF,TGTGCCACCAGGGGACAGGGGGCGACCGGGGAGCTGTTTTTT
TRBJ1-2,TRBV7-2,14,.,.,CASSLEEVDYGYTF,TGTGCCAGCAGCTTAGAAGAGGTAGACTATGGCTACACCTTC
TRBJ1-6,TRBV7-3,14,.,TRBD1,CASSLRGQGSPLHF,TGTGCCAGCAGCTTACGCGGACAGGGATCACCCCTCCACTTT
TRBJ2-7,TRBV28,16,few,TRBD1,CASTELGTGGSYEQYF,TGTGCCAGCACCGAGTTGGGAACAGGGGGCTCCTACGAGCAGTACTTC
TRBJ1-2,TRBV7-8,14,.,.,CASSLGGPSYGYTF,TGTGCCAGCAGCTTAGGGGGCCCGTCCTATGGCTACACCTTC
TRBJ1-5,TRBV6-5,14,.,.,CASSLLGEGQPQHF,TGTGCCAGCAGCCTTCTGGGGGAGGGACAGCCCCAGCATTTT
TRBJ1-6,TRBV5-5,15,.,.,CASSSFYTGNSPLHF,TGTGCCAGCAGCTCTTTCTACACAGGGAATTCACCCCTCCACTTT
TRBJ1-2,TRBV3-1/TRBV3-2,13,.,.,CASSPLDSYGYTF,TGTGCCAGCAGCCCCCTGGACAGTTATGGCTACACCTTC
TRBJ1-2,TRBV3-1/TRBV3-2,17,.,TRBD1,CASSQGQRTGGSYGYTF,TGTGCCAGCAGCCAAGGGCAAAGGACAGGGGGCAGCTATGGCTACACCTTC
TRBJ1-1,TRBV3-1/TRBV3-2,15,.,.,CASSQEGRQGIMAFF,TGTGCCAGCAGCCAAGAAGGTAGGCAGGGCATTATGGCTTTCTTT
TRBJ2-7,TRBV28,15,.,TRBD1,CASSSTGTGPYEQYF,TGTGCCAGCAGTTCCACCGGGACAGGGCCCTACGAGCAGTACTTC
TRBJ2-1,TRBV6-5,15,.,TRBD2,CASRKIAGGHNEQFF,TGTGCCAGCAGAAAAATAGCGGGGGGGCATAATGAGCAGTTCTTC
TRBJ2-3,TRBV19,17,.,TRBD2,CASSPTSGGAKSDTQYF,TGTGCCAGTAGTCCCACTAGCGGGGGGGCAAAGTCAGATACGCAGTATTTT
TRBJ1-2,TRBV30,14,.,TRBD1,CAWSDQGEAYGYTF,TGTGCCTGGAGTGATCAGGGGGAGGCCTATGGCTACACCTTC
TRBJ2-7,TRBV28,15,once,.,CASIATGTNTYEQYF,TGTGCCAGCATCGCCACAGGGACTAACACGTACGAGCAGTACTTC
TRBJ1-5,TRBV5-1,14,.,TRBD1,CASSLGDRDQPQHF,TGCGCCAGCAGCTTGGGAGACAGGGATCAGCCCCAGCATTTT
TRBJ2-3,TRBV7-2,14,.,.,CASSLGQYTDTQYF,TGTGCCAGCAGCCTAGGACAGTACACGGATACGCAGTATTTT
TRBJ1-3,TRBV11-1,12,once,.,CASSLSGNTIYF,TGTGCCAGCAGCTTAAGCGGAAACACCATATATTTT
TRBJ2-3,TRBV13,16,few,.,CASSHGALPGTDTQYF,TGTGCCAGCAGCCATGGTGCGCTGCCTGGCACAGATACGCAGTATTTT
TRBJ2-5,TRBV19,16,.,TRBD1,CASSMVRTGTKETQYF,TGTGCCAGTAGTATGGTTCGGACAGGCACCAAAGAGACCCAGTACTTC
TRBJ1-1,TRBV7-8,13,.,.,CASSFLSNTEAFF,TGTGCCAGCAGCTTTCTTTCCAACACTGAAGCTTTCTTT
TRBJ2-1,TRBV7-6,17,.,TRBD2,CASSLEGGRGGYNEQFF,TGTGCCAGCAGCTTAGAGGGGGGGCGGGGGGGCTACAATGAGCAGTTCTTC
TRBJ1-2,TRBV5-8,15,.,TRBD1,CASSLGQGQGYGYTF,TGTGCCAGCAGCCTTGGACAGGGGCAAGGCTATGGCTACACCTTC
TRBJ1-5,TRBV30,13,.,.,CAWAGVGNQPQHF,TGTGCCTGGGCAGGTGTTGGCAATCAGCCCCAGCATTTT
TRBJ1-6,TRBV7-2,15,.,TRBD1,CASSLGTGTNSPLHF,TGTGCCAGCAGCTTAGGGACAGGGACAAATTCACCCCTCCACTTT
TRBJ2-4,TRBV12-3/TRBV12-4,13,.,.,CATGGDSGDIQYF,TGTGCCACCGGAGGGGACTCTGGGGACATTCAGTACTTC
TRBJ2-2,TRBV9,15,.,.,CASSVGGSNTGELFF,TGTGCCAGCAGCGTAGGGGGCAGTAACACCGGGGAGCTGTTTTTT
TRBJ1-4,TRBV19,15,.,TRBD1,CATRDSLQPNEKLFF,TGTGCCACCCGGGACAGCCTTCAGCCTAATGAAAAACTGTTTTTT
TRBJ1-5,TRBV19,14,.,.,CASSMTGSYQPQHF,TGTGCCAGTAGTATGACGGGGAGTTATCAGCCCCAGCATTTT
TRBJ1-2,TRBV7-2,11,.,.,CASSPDYGYTF,TGTGCCAGCAGCCCGGACTATGGCTACACCTTC
TRBJ1-2,TRBV4-2,14,.,.,CASSQEWADYGYTF,TGTGCCAGCAGCCAAGAATGGGCAGACTATGGCTACACCTTC
TRBJ2-3,TRBV19,16,.,.,CATHPPWSTSTDTQYF,TGTGCCACCCACCCCCCGTGGAGCACTAGCACAGATACGCAGTATTTT
TRBJ2-7,TRBV27,13,.,.,CASSKTGTYEQYF,TGTGCCAGCAGTAAGACAGGCACCTACGAGCAGTACTTC
TRBJ2-1,TRBV7-2,16,.,.,CASSLEAGASYNEQFF,TGTGCCAGCAGCTTAGAGGCGGGGGCCTCCTACAATGAGCAGTTCTTC
TRBJ1-6,TRBV7-8,14,.,.,CASSGREGNSPLHF,TGTGCCAGCAGCGGTCGCGAGGGCAATTCACCCCTCCACTTT
TRBJ1-5,TRBV6-5,13,.,.,CASNGTPHEPQHF,TGTGCCAGCAATGGGACTCCCCATGAGCCCCAGCATTTT
TRBJ2-7,TRBV28,11,.,.,CASIGYHEQYF,TGTGCCAGCATCGGGTATCACGAGCAGTACTTC
TRBJ1-6,TRBV9,16,.,.,CASSAYRVPYNSPLHF,TGTGCCAGCAGCGCTTACAGGGTTCCCTATAATTCACCCCTCCACTTT
TRBJ1-6,TRBV7-8,14,few,.,CASQSGPYNSPLHF,TGTGCCAGCCAAAGCGGCCCCTATAATTCACCCCTCCACTTT
TRBJ2-3,TRBV5-6,17,few,.,CASSLFSKQWNGDTQYF,TGTGCCAGCAGCTTGTTCTCAAAACAGTGGAACGGTGATACGCAGTATTTT
TRBJ1-5,TRBV28,13,.,.,CASSSLPDQPQHF,TGTGCCAGCAGTTCTCTCCCTGATCAGCCCCAGCATTTT
TRBJ1-1,TRBV9,13,.,TRBD1,CASSEGADTEAFF,TGTGCCAGCAGCGAGGGGGCGGACACTGAAGCTTTCTTT
TRBJ1-3,TRBV2,15,.,TRBD1,CASSVGDRGGYTIYF,TGTGCCAGCAGTGTGGGGGACAGGGGCGGGTACACCATATATTTT
TRBJ2-1,TRBV2,14,.,.,CASTYSFSYNEQFF,TGTGCCTCAACCTACTCGTTCTCCTACAATGAGCAGTTCTTC
TRBJ2-4,TRBV7-2,14,.,TRBD2,CASSLGGSKNIQYF,TGTGCCAGCAGCCTGGGGGGGTCCAAAAACATTCAGTACTTC
TRBJ2-1,TRBV6-5,15,.,TRBD1,CASSYSTGGLREQFF,TGTGCCAGCAGTTACTCGACAGGGGGTCTCCGTGAGCAGTTCTTC
TRBJ2-2,TRBV5-1,14,.,.,CASSDFPTDGELFF,TGCGCCAGCAGCGATTTCCCGACAGACGGGGAGCTGTTTTTT
TRBJ1-5,TRBV7-2,18,.,TRBD1,CASSLSPFRDRGNQPQHF,TGTGCCAGCAGCTTATCACCCTTCCGGGACAGGGGAAATCAGCCCCAGCATTTT
TRBJ1-1,TRBV10-3,16,.,.,CAISGTQGVVNTEAFF,TGTGCCATCAGTGGAACCCAAGGGGTTGTGAACACTGAAGCTTTCTTT
TRBJ2-5,TRBV7-9,16,.,TRBD1,CASSPDRADNQETQYF,TGTGCCAGCAGCCCGGACAGGGCCGACAACCAAGAGACCCAGTACTTC
TRBJ2-3,TRBV7-2,16,.,.,CASSPQVAGSTDTQYF,TGTGCCAGCAGCCCCCAGGTTGCGGGGAGCACAGATACGCAGTATTTT
TRBJ1-5,TRBV6-2/TRBV6-3,15,.,TRBD1,CASSKDRGSNQPQHF,TGTGCCAGCAGTAAGGACAGGGGTAGCAATCAGCCCCAGCATTTT